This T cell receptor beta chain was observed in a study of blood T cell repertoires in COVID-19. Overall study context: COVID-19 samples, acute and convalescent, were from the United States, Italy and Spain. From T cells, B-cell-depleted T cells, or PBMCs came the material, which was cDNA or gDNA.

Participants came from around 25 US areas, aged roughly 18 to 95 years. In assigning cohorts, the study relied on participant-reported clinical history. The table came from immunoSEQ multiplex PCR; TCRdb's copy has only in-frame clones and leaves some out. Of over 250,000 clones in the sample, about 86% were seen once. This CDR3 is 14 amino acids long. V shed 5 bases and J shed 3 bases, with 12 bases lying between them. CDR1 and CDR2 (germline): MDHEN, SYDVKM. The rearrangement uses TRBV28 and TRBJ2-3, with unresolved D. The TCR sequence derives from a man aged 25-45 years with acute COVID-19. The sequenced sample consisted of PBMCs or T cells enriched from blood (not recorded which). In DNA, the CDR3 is TGTGCCAGCAGTCCGGCCGCGGATACAGATACGCAGTATTTT. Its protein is CASSPAADTDTQYF. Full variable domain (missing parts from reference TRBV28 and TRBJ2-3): DVKVTQSSRYLVKRTGEKVFLECVQDMDHENMFWYRQDPGLGLRLIYFSYDVKMKEKGDIPEGYSVSREKKERFSLILESASTNQTSMYLCASSPAADTDTQYFGPGTRLTVL.